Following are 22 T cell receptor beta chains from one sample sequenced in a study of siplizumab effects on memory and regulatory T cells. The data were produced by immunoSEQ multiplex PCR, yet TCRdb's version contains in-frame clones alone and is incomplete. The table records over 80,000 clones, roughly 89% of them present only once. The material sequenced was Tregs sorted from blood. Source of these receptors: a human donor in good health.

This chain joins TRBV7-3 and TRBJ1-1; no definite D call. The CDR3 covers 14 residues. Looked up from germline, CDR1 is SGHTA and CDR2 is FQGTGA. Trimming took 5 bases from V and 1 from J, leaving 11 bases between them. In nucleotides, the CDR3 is TGTGCCAGCAGCGCACAGATTACGAACACTGAAGCTTTCTTT. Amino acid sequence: CASSAQITNTEAFF.

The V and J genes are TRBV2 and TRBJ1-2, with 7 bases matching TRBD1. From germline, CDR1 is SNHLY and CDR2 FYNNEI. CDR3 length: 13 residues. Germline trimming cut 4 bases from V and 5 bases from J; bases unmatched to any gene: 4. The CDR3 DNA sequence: TGTGCCAGCAGTGTTCAGGGGGAGTATGGCTACACCTTC. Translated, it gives CASSVQGEYGYTF.

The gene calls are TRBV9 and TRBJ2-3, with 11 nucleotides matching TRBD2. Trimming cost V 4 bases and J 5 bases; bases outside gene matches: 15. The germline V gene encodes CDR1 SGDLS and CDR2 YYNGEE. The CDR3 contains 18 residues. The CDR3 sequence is CASSRRLAGPFKGDTQYF. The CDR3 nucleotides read TGTGCCAGCAGCCGAAGACTAGCGGGACCATTTAAGGGAGATACGCAGTATTTT.

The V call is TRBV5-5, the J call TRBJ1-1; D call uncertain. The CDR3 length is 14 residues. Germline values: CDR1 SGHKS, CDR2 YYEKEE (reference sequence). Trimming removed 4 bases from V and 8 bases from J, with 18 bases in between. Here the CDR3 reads CASSNYVGGLEAFF. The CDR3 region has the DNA TGTGCCAGCAGCAATTATGTGGGCGGGCTCGAAGCTTTCTTT.

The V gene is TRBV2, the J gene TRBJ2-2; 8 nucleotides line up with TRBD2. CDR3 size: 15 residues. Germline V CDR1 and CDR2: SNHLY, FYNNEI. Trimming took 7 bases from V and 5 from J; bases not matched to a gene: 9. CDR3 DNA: TGTGCCAGCACGGACGGGGGGGCAGGGACCGGGGAGCTGTTTTTT. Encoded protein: CASTDGGAGTGELFF.

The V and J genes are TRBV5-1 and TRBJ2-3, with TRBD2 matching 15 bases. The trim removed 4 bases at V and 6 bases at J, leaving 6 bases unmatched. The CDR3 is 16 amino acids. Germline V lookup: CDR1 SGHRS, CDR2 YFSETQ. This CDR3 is CASSAGTSGGLDTQYF. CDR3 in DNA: TGCGCCAGCAGCGCCGGGACTAGCGGGGGGCTTGATACGCAGTATTTT.

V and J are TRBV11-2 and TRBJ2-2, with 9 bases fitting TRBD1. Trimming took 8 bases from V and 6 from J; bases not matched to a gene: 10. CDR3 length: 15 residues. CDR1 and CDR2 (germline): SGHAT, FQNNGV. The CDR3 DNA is TGTGCCAGCGGACCCGGGACAGGGACCGCCGGGGAGCTGTTTTTT. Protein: CASGPGTGTAGELFF.

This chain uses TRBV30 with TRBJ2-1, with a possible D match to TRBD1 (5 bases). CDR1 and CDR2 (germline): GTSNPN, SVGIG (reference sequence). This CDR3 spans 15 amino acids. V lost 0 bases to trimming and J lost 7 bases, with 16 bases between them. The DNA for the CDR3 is TGTGCCTGGAGTGTAGGGGTTAGTTCGCGGAATGAGCAGTTCTTC. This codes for CAWSVGVSSRNEQFF.

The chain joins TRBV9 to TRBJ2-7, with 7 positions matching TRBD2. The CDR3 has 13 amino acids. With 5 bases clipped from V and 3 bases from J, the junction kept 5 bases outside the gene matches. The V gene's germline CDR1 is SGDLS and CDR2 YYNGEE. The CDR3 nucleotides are TGTGCCAGCAGTCAAGCGGGGAACTACGAGCAGTACTTC. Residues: CASSQAGNYEQYF.

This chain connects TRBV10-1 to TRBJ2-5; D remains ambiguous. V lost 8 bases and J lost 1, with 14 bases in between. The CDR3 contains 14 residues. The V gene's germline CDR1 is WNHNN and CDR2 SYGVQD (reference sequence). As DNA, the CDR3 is TGCGCCAGCGGACCGGGTGGGATCCAAGAGACCCAGTACTTC. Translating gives CASGPGGIQETQYF.

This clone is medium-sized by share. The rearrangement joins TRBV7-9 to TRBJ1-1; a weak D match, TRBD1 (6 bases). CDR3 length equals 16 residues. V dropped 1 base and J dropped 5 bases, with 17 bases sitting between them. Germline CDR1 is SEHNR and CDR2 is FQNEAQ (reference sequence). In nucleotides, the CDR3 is TGTGCCAGCAGCTTAGGGCTGTGGGGGAGGGGGACTGAAGCTTTCTTT. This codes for CASSLGLWGRGTEAFF.

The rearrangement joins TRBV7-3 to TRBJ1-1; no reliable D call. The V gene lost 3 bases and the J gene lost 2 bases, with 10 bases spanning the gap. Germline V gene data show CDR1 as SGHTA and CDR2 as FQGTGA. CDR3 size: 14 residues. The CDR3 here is CASSLGGPNTEAFF. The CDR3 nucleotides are TGTGCCAGCAGCTTGGGAGGGCCCAACACTGAAGCTTTCTTT.

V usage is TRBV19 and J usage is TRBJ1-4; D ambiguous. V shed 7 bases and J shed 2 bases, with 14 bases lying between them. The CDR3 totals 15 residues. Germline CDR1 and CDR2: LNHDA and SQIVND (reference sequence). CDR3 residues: CASTLRSATNEKLFF. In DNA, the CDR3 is TGTGCCAGTACCCTTAGGTCGGCTACTAATGAAAAACTGTTTTTT.

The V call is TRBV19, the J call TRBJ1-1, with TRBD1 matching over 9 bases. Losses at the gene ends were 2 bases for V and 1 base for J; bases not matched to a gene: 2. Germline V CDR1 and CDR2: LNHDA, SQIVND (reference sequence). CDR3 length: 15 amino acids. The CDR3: CASSIPGQGNTEAFF. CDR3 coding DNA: TGTGCCAGTAGTATACCGGGACAGGGGAACACTGAAGCTTTCTTT.

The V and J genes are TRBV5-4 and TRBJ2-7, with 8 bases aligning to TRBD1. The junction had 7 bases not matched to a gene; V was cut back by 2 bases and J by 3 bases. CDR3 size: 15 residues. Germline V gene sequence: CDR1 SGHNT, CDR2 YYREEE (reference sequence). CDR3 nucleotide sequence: TGTGCCAGCAGCTTCTATTTGGACAGGGTCTACGAGCAGTACTTC. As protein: CASSFYLDRVYEQYF.

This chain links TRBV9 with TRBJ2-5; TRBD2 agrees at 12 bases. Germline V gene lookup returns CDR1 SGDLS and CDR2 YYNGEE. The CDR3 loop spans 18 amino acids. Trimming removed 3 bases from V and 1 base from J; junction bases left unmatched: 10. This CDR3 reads CASSAPVTSGGVQETQYF. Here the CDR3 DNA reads TGTGCCAGCAGCGCCCCGGTGACTAGCGGGGGTGTCCAAGAGACCCAGTACTTC.

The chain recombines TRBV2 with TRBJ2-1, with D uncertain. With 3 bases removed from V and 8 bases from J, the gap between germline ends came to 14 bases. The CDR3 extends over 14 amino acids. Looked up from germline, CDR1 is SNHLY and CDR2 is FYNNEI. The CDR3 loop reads CASSEASRADEQFF. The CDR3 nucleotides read TGTGCCAGCAGTGAGGCTAGTCGGGCGGATGAGCAGTTCTTC.

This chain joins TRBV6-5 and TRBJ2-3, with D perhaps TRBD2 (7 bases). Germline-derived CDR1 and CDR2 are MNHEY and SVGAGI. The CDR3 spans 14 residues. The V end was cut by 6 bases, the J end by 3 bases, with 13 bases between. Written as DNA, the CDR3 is TGTGCCAGCAGGATGGGGAGGGGGACAGATACGCAGTATTTT. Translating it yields CASRMGRGTDTQYF.

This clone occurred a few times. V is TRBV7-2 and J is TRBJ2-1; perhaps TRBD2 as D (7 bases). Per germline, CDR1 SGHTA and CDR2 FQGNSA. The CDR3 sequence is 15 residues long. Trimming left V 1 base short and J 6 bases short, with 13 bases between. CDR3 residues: CASSLVGGAVNEQFF. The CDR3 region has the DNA TGTGCCAGCAGCTTAGTAGGGGGGGCGGTCAATGAGCAGTTCTTC.

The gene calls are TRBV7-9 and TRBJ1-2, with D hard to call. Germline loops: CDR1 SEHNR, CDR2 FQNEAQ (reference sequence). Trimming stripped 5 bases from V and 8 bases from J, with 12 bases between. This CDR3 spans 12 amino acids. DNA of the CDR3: TGTGCCAGCAGCCAAATTACGACGGGCTACACCTTC. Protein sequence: CASSQITTGYTF.

The CDR3 region has the DNA TGTGCCAGCAGTCAGGGACTCTATAATTCACCCCTCCACTTT. Translating gives CASSQGLYNSPLHF. The chain couples TRBV6-5 to TRBJ1-6; maybe TRBD1 (5 bases). The V end lost 5 bases, the J end lost 3 bases, and 8 bases lay between the germline ends. This CDR3 comprises 14 residues. The germline V gene encodes CDR1 MNHEY and CDR2 SVGAGI.

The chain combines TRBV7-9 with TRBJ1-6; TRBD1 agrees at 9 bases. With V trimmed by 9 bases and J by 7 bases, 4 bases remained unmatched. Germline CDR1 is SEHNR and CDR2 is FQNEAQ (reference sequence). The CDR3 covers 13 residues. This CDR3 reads CASMTGGNSPLHF. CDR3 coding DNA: TGTGCCAGTATGACAGGGGGAAATTCACCCCTCCACTTT.